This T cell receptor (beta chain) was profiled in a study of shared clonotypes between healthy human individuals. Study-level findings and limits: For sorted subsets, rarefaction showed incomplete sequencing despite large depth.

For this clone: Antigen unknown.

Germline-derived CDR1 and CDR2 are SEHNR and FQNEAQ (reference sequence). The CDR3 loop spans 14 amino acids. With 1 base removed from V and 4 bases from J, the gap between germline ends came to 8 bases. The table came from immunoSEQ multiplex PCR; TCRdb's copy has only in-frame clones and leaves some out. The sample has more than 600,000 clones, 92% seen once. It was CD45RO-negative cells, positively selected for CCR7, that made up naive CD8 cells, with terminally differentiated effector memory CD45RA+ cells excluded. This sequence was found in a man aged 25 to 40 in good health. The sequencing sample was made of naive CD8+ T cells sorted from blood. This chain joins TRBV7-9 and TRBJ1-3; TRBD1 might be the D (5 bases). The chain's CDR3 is CASSLEGTGNTIYF. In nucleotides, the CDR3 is TGTGCCAGCAGCTTAGAAGGGACCGGAAACACCATATATTTT.